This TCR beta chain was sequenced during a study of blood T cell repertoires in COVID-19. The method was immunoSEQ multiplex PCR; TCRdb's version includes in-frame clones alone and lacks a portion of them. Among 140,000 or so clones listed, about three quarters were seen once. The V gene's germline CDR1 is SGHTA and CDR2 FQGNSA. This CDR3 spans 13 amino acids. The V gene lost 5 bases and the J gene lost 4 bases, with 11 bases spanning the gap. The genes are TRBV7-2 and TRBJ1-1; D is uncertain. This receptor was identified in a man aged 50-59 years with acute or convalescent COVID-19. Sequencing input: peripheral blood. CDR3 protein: CASSASRITEAFF. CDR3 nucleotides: TGTGCCAGCAGCGCGTCGCGGATCACTGAAGCTTTCTTT.